This record concerns one TCR beta chain sequence. The repertoire was sequenced with immunoSEQ multiplex PCR; TCRdb's copy has only in-frame clones and lacks some. Among some 300,000 clones, 88% were seen once, and the ten largest hold around 2%. These data are taken from a study of blood T cell repertoires in COVID-19. Individuals drawn from approximately 22 US areas were roughly 18 to 89 years old. The V and J ends lost 5 bases and 2 bases respectively, with 16 bases between them. Per germline, CDR1 SGHTA and CDR2 FQGNSA. The CDR3 consists of 16 residues. V is TRBV7-2 and J is TRBJ2-1, with a weak D call TRBD2 (6 bases). The sequence derives from a woman aged 55-70 years in a cohort exposed to, infected with or recovered from COVID-19 (not recorded which). Specimen: PBMCs or T cells enriched from blood (not recorded which). The CDR3 protein is CASSPPGLAAYNEQFF. The CDR3 DNA reads as TGTGCCAGCAGCCCCCCGGGACTGGCGGCCTACAATGAGCAGTTCTTC.